The 24 T cell receptor beta chains below all came from one sample that was sequenced in a study of cytomegalovirus exposure and HLA in healthy donors. In the PCR, 60 Vbeta and 13 Jbeta primers were used. Data came from immunoSEQ multiplex PCR; TCRdb stores just in-frame clones and leaves some out. The sample holds 90,000 to 120,000 clones, approximately 79% seen once. Sequenced material: PBMCs. These receptors came from a man younger than 35 in good health and CMV-seronegative.

The chain combines TRBV9 with TRBJ2-5, with D perhaps TRBD2 (6 bases). Trimming removed 0 bases from V and 3 bases from J, with 12 bases in between. Germline V gene sequence: CDR1 SGDLS, CDR2 YYNGEE. The CDR3 is 15 residues long. Here the CDR3 reads CASSVAGETEETQYF. The CDR3 DNA follows: TGTGCCAGCAGCGTAGCGGGGGAGACAGAAGAGACCCAGTACTTC. Full variable domain (missing parts from reference TRBV9 and TRBJ2-5): DSGVTQTPKHLITATGQRVTLRCSPRSGDLSVYWYQQSLDQGLQFLIQYYNGEERAKGNILERFSAQQFPDLHSELNLSSLELGDSALYFCASSVAGETEETQYFGPGTRLLVL.

The V gene is TRBV10-3, the J gene TRBJ2-2, with 9 bases fitting TRBD1. There are 14 residues in the CDR3. V shed 5 bases and J 5 bases; nucleotides not matched to a gene: 3. Germline V CDR1 and CDR2: ENHRY, SYGVKD. The CDR3 nucleotides read TGTGCCATCAGTAGGGACAGGGTAACCGGGGAGCTGTTTTTT. Translated, it gives CAISRDRVTGELFF.

Written as DNA, the CDR3 is TGTGCCAGTAGTCCAGACAGGGTAGGGGGGAGGAATGAGCAGTTCTTC. This encodes CASSPDRVGGRNEQFF. The rearrangement links TRBV19 to TRBJ2-1; D might be TRBD1 (7 bases). V gave up 5 bases and J gave up 7 bases, with 21 bases separating them. The CDR3 runs 16 residues. Germline lookup yields CDR1 LNHDA and CDR2 SQIVND (reference sequence).

This clone was found a few times. V and J are TRBV6-5 and TRBJ1-4; 7 bases align to TRBD1. Trimming took 5 bases from V and 10 from J; bases not matched to a gene: 10. The CDR3 runs to 14 residues. The germline V gene encodes CDR1 MNHEY and CDR2 SVGAGI. The CDR3 sequence is CASSNQGGGGKLFF. The CDR3 nucleotides read TGTGCCAGCAGTAACCAGGGGGGTGGTGGAAAACTGTTTTTT.

The V and J genes are TRBV29-1 and TRBJ2-7, with 8 bases fitting TRBD1. Germline assignment: CDR1 SQVTM and CDR2 ANQGSEA. V shed 6 bases and J 6 bases; nucleotides not matched to a gene: 4. The CDR3 sequence is 11 residues long. The CDR3 region is CSVATGVEQYF. The CDR3 DNA reads as TGCAGCGTAGCGACAGGGGTCGAGCAGTACTTC.

This clone was observed a few times. The chain joins TRBV5-1 to TRBJ2-3, with 7 nucleotides matching TRBD2. V was pared by 4 bases and J by 0 bases, with 20 bases of the junction left unmatched. The CDR3 is 20 residues long. In germline, CDR1 is SGHRS, CDR2 YFSETQ. CDR3 sequence reads: CASSDSLHAAGTTSTDTQYF. The CDR3, as DNA: TGCGCCAGCAGCGACTCCCTTCACGCGGCCGGGACTACTAGCACAGATACGCAGTATTTT.

CDR3 in amino acids: CASSKITGAGGTQYF. CDR3 nucleotides: TGTGCCAGCAGTAAAATCACAGGGGCCGGGGGGACCCAGTACTTC. The V and J genes are TRBV27 and TRBJ2-5, with D tentatively TRBD1 (7 bases). CDR3 size: 15 residues. Germline-derived CDR1 and CDR2 are MNHEY and SMNVEV (reference sequence). V gave up 5 bases and J gave up 7 bases, with 20 bases separating them.

The chain carries TRBV5-4 and TRBJ2-2; D uncertain. Germline lookup yields CDR1 SGHNT and CDR2 YYREEE (reference sequence). V lost 4 bases, J lost 0 bases, and 13 bases lay in between. The CDR3 length is 16 residues. The CDR3 bases are TGTGCCAGCAGCGAATCAGATTTCGCGAACACCGGGGAGCTGTTTTTT. Its protein product is CASSESDFANTGELFF.

The chain employs TRBV6-5 and TRBJ1-1, with D uncertain. Germline V gene data show CDR1 as MNHEY and CDR2 as SVGAGI. Trimming removed 5 bases from V and 2 bases from J, with 15 bases in between. This CDR3 contains 15 residues. CDR3 sequence (DNA): TGTGCCAGCAGTAGAGTCAGCAGGACTAACACTGAAGCTTTCTTT. The encoded protein is CASSRVSRTNTEAFF.

J is TRBJ1-2 and V is TRBV2; possible D gene TRBD1, 6 bases. The germline gives CDR1 SNHLY, CDR2 FYNNEI. This CDR3 region has 11 residues. Trimming removed 3 bases from V and 9 bases from J, with 8 bases in between. The CDR3 sequence: CASSERGSYTF. The CDR3 region has the DNA TGTGCCAGCAGTGAGAGGGGGAGCTACACCTTC.

This sequence joins TRBV11-3 and TRBJ2-3; 7 bases match TRBD1. Germline-derived CDR1 and CDR2 are SGHNT and YENEEA. This CDR3 has 14 residues. After removal of 5 bases from V and 2 bases from J, the junction contained 4 bases not matched to a gene. In DNA form, the CDR3 reads TGTGCCAGCAGCCTGACAGGGAACACAGATACGCAGTATTTT. Translated: CASSLTGNTDTQYF. Complete variable domain (other parts from reference TRBV11-3 and TRBJ2-3): EAGVVQSPRYKIIEKKQPVAFWCNPISGHNTLYWYLQNLGQGPELLIRYENEEAVDDSQLPKDRFSAERLKGVDSTLKIQPAELGDSAVYLCASSLTGNTDTQYFGPGTRLTVL.

The gene calls are TRBV10-3 and TRBJ2-5; the match to TRBD1 covers 7 bases. This CDR3 spans 17 amino acids. After removal of 6 bases from V and 2 bases from J, the junction contained 15 bases not matched to a gene. The germline V gene has CDR1 ENHRY and CDR2 SYGVKD. CDR3 coding DNA: TGTGCCATCAGCTCCATTGTAAGCGCAGGGGGACAAGAGACCCAGTACTTC. It yields the protein CAISSIVSAGGQETQYF.

This clone was counted a single time. The rearrangement links TRBV10-3 to TRBJ1-3; D is perhaps TRBD1 (6 bases). CDR3 length: 15 amino acids. Trimming shortened V by 5 bases and J by 0 bases, and 11 bases separated the two germline ends. Germline lookup yields CDR1 ENHRY and CDR2 SYGVKD. The CDR3 DNA reads as TGTGCCATCAGTAATACAGGGAACTCTGGAAACACCATATATTTT. As protein: CAISNTGNSGNTIYF.

A word on this clone: An end of the junction differs from the germline gene, which may be a read error. The rearrangement uses TRBV7-9 and TRBJ1-6, with a tentative D call TRBD1 (5 bases). The germline gives CDR1 SEHNR, CDR2 FQNEAQ (reference sequence). This CDR3 region has 15 residues. The CDR3 DNA sequence: TGTTCCAGCAGCCTACGGACACTCAGCCATTCACCCCTCCACTTT. It specifies CSSSLRTLSHSPLHF.

For this clone: Germline and junction disagree at one end, which may indicate a read error. Other DNA sequences in this specimen translate into the identical CDR3. The chain combines TRBV27 with TRBJ2-7; no firm D call. The length of the CDR3 is 13 residues. The germline gives CDR1 MNHEY, CDR2 SMNVEV (reference sequence). The CDR3 DNA reads TGTGCCAGCAGCCGATCCAGGAACCACGAGCAGTACTTT. It codes for CASSRSRNHEQYF.

The chain has TRBV6-4 and TRBJ2-6, with no clear D. Between the trimmed V and J ends, which lost 0 bases and 0 bases, there was a span of 6 bases. Germline assignment: CDR1 MRHNA and CDR2 SNTAGT. The CDR3 covers 16 residues. CDR3 amino acids: CASSDSTGSGANVLTF. In DNA, the CDR3 is TGTGCCAGCAGTGACTCGACGGGCTCTGGGGCCAACGTCCTGACTTTC.

The sample holds one count of this clone. The rearrangement links TRBV9 to TRBJ1-2, with 7 positions matching TRBD1. This CDR3 has 14 residues. From germline, CDR1 is SGDLS and CDR2 YYNGEE. V shed 2 bases and J 3 bases; nucleotides not matched to a gene: 4. As DNA, the CDR3 is TGTGCCAGCAGCGTTCGGGACAGCGACTATGGCTACACCTTC. This encodes CASSVRDSDYGYTF.

V gene TRBV7-9 combines with J gene TRBJ2-2; D is undetermined. The ends were cut back, 0 bases at V and 7 bases at J, with 6 bases in the middle. The CDR3 has 13 amino acids. Per the germline V gene, CDR1 is SEHNR and CDR2 is FQNEAQ (reference sequence). The CDR3 DNA reads TGTGCCAGCAGCTTAGCGGCTTACGGGGAGCTGTTTTTT. This encodes CASSLAAYGELFF.

The rearrangement links TRBV7-2 to TRBJ1-1, with TRBD1 matching over 9 bases. The V gene end was trimmed by 2 bases and the J gene end by 12 bases; junction bases not matched to a gene: 10. The CDR3 loop spans 14 amino acids. CDR1 is SGHTA, CDR2 FQGNSA, per germline. CDR3 nucleotide sequence: TGTGCCAGCAGCTTATTCTCCCGGGACAGGGTGACTTTCTTT. Translating it yields CASSLFSRDRVTFF.

The chain employs TRBV7-2 and TRBJ2-1; the D gene is possibly TRBD2 (5 bases). Per the germline V gene, CDR1 is SGHTA and CDR2 is FQGNSA. Trimming removed 2 bases at V and 0 bases at J, with 8 bases between. The CDR3 covers 15 residues. CDR3 sequence (DNA): TGTGCCAGCAGCTTATCGGCGGGCTCCTACAATGAGCAGTTCTTC. The encoded protein is CASSLSAGSYNEQFF.

The J gene is TRBJ1-3, the V gene TRBV18; possible D gene TRBD1, 5 bases. Trimming took off 6 bases at V and 10 bases at J, with 13 bases between the two ends. This CDR3 spans 12 amino acids. Germline V gives CDR1 KGHSH, CDR2 LQKENI. The DNA of the CDR3 is TGTGCCAGCTCTGGAACAGGTTCTACCATATATTTT. This gives the protein CASSGTGSTIYF. The whole variable domain, filled in from reference TRBV18 and TRBJ1-3, reads NAGVMQNPRHLVRRRGQEARLRCSPMKGHSHVYWYRQLPEEGLKFMVYLQKENIIDESGMPKERFSAEFPKEGPSILRIQQVVRGDSAAYFCASSGTGSTIYFGEGSWLTVV.

This clone was observed a few times. The rearrangement joins TRBV27 to TRBJ2-6; D remains unclear. Germline V gives CDR1 MNHEY, CDR2 SMNVEV (reference sequence). V lost 3 bases and J lost 4, with 4 bases in between. The length of the CDR3 is 13 residues. For the CDR3, the DNA is TGTGCCAGCAGTTTCTCCGGGGCCAACGTCCTGACTTTC. As protein: CASSFSGANVLTF.

V gene TRBV18 combines with J gene TRBJ1-2; D perhaps matches TRBD1 (5 bases). The CDR3 covers 16 residues. V lost 0 bases to trimming and J lost 0 bases, with 11 bases between them. Germline CDR1 KGHSH, CDR2 LQKENI. CDR3 amino acids: CASSPPGGGTNYGYTF. In DNA form, the CDR3 reads TGTGCCAGCTCACCACCCGGGGGAGGGACTAACTATGGCTACACCTTC. Variable domain in full (rest from reference TRBV18 and TRBJ1-2): NAGVMQNPRHLVRRRGQEARLRCSPMKGHSHVYWYRQLPEEGLKFMVYLQKENIIDESGMPKERFSAEFPKEGPSILRIQQVVRGDSAAYFCASSPPGGGTNYGYTFGSGTRLTVV.

The chain is built from TRBV2 and TRBJ1-4; D possibly corresponds to TRBD1 (5 bases). The germline CDR1 and CDR2 sequences are SNHLY and FYNNEI. CDR3 length equals 14 residues. Trimming took 11 bases from V and 5 from J, leaving 18 bases between them. The CDR3 region has the DNA TGTGCCGGGAAGGGGCACAGGACGAATGAAAAACTGTTTTTT. Translating gives CAGKGHRTNEKLFF.